This T cell receptor beta chain was captured by sequencing in a study of cytomegalovirus exposure and HLA in healthy donors. Use of 60 Vbeta and 13 Jbeta primers characterized the PCR. Generated by immunoSEQ multiplex PCR, the TCRdb table keeps only in-frame clones and is missing some. The data hold roughly 100,000 clones, with around 79% observed a single time. In the case of this clone: The antigen remains undetermined.

Study observations and caveats: There were several of the most significant clusters that appeared linked to common viral pathogens in a later analysis.

The CDR3 has 14 residues. Deletions cut 0 bases from V and 5 bases from J, with 9 bases between. Germline CDR1 and CDR2: KGHSH and LQKENI. The chain is built from TRBV18 and TRBJ2-3; D gene ambiguous. The sequence came from a woman in her forties in good health and CMV-seronegative. The material sequenced was PBMCs. The CDR3 is CASSPPVGGDTQYF. CDR3 DNA: TGTGCCAGCTCACCACCGGTCGGCGGAGATACGCAGTATTTT.